These 21 T cell receptor beta chains share one sample of origin, sequenced in a study of T-cell memory formation after mild COVID-19. One entry per CDR3 protein, called by TCRdb with MiXCR from the 5' RACE reads. The repertoire holds under 300,000 distinct CDR3 sequences, with approximately 19% as singletons. Sequencing input: PBMCs or a T cell subset sorted from them (not recorded which). These receptors all stem from a man aged 18 to 35 who had mild COVID-19 (a few samples of this study predate the infection). Cell type and time point are not known.

This clonotype was seen ten or more times. The rearrangement uses TRBV2 and TRBJ2-5; D call uncertain. This CDR3 has 14 amino acids. V was cut by 8 bases and J by 2 bases, with 15 bases left in between. The germline V gene encodes CDR1 SNHLY and CDR2 FYNNEI. CDR3 in amino acids: CASPEGIRQETQYF. DNA of the CDR3: TGTGCCAGCCCCGAAGGGATCAGACAAGAGACCCAGTACTTC.

This clonotype was recorded once. The chain employs TRBV5-5 and TRBJ1-3; D gene uncertain. Germline CDR1 is SGHKS and CDR2 is YYEKEE (reference sequence). V gave up 2 bases and J gave up 2 bases, with 11 bases separating them. CDR3 length: 15 residues. The DNA of the CDR3 is TGTGCCAGCAGCTTCAGCAGAAACCCTGGAAACACCATATATTTT. This gives the protein CASSFSRNPGNTIYF. Combining the CDR3 with reference TRBV5-5 and TRBJ1-3 gives the whole variable domain DAGVTQSPTHLIKTRGQQVTLRCSPISGHKSVSWYQQVLGQGPQFIFQYYEKEERGRGNFPDRFSARQFPNYSSELNVNALLLGDSALYLCASSFSRNPGNTIYFGEGSWLTVV.

There are a few counts of this clonotype. This sequence joins TRBV7-3 and TRBJ1-1, with D perhaps matching TRBD1 (5 bases). Per the germline V gene, CDR1 is SGHTA and CDR2 is FQGTGA. There are 14 residues in the CDR3. V was shortened by 5 bases and J by 1 base, with 11 bases between the two germline ends. CDR3 sequence (DNA): TGTGCCAGCAGCCGCGGGGGGTCGAACACTGAAGCTTTCTTT. It translates to CASSRGGSNTEAFF.

This rearrangement joins TRBV7-2 to TRBJ2-7; D remains ambiguous. Per germline, CDR1 SGHTA and CDR2 FQGNSA. The V end was cut by 2 bases, the J end by 7 bases, with 24 bases between. CDR3 length equals 17 residues. In nucleotides, the CDR3 is TGTGCCAGCAGCTTACCGGTAATGGGCAGCGACCTAGGAGAGCAGTACTTC. This sequence encodes CASSLPVMGSDLGEQYF.

This clonotype was seen more than once but under ten times. The chain joins TRBV18 to TRBJ1-5; D unclear. The CDR3 has 13 residues. Trimming shortened V by 3 bases and J by 4 bases, and 7 bases separated the two germline ends. Germline V gives CDR1 KGHSH, CDR2 LQKENI. CDR3 amino acids: CASSPEANQPQHF. CDR3 sequence (DNA): TGTGCCAGCTCACCGGAGGCGAATCAGCCCCAGCATTTT. Full variable domain (outside the CDR3, taken from reference TRBV18 and TRBJ1-5): NAGVMQNPRHLVRRRGQEARLRCSPMKGHSHVYWYRQLPEEGLKFMVYLQKENIIDESGMPKERFSAEFPKEGPSILRIQQVVRGDSAAYFCASSPEANQPQHFGDGTRLSIL.

The chain has TRBV20-1 and TRBJ2-1; maybe TRBD2 (6 bases). Germline V lookup: CDR1 DFQATT, CDR2 SNEGSKA (reference sequence). With 0 bases removed from V and 10 bases from J, the gap between germline ends came to 7 bases. CDR3 length equals 11 residues. CDR3 sequence: CSARDGGEQFF. The DNA for the CDR3 is TGCAGTGCTAGAGATGGGGGGGAGCAGTTCTTC.

This clonotype was counted between two and nine times. The chain links TRBV4-1 to TRBJ1-4, with D perhaps TRBD1 (5 bases). V lost 0 bases and J 8 bases, leaving 16 bases between the germline ends. CDR1 and CDR2 (germline): MGHRA, YSYEKL. The CDR3 is 16 residues long. CDR3 in amino acids: CASSQEGLSQGEKLFF. CDR3 sequence (DNA): TGCGCCAGCAGCCAAGAAGGTCTGTCCCAGGGAGAAAAACTGTTTTTT.

Only a few counts were recorded for this clonotype. This chain links TRBV20-1 with TRBJ1-4; 9 bases fit TRBD1. Germline-derived CDR1 and CDR2 are DFQATT and SNEGSKA (reference sequence). The CDR3 length is 13 residues. Trimming at V came to 4 bases and at J to 10 bases, leaving 7 bases not matched to a gene. CDR3 in amino acids: CSATGTGIGKLFF. The CDR3 coding sequence is TGCAGTGCTACCGGGACAGGGATTGGAAAACTGTTTTTT.

J is TRBJ1-1 and V is TRBV5-1, with D possibly being TRBD1 (5 bases). The CDR3 is 15 amino acids. CDR1 and CDR2 from the germline V gene are SGHRS and YFSETQ. The V gene lost 4 bases and the J gene lost 0 bases, with 13 bases spanning the gap. The CDR3 DNA reads as TGCGCCAGCAGCAGAGAGACAGAAATGAACACTGAAGCTTTCTTT. Translation gives CASSRETEMNTEAFF. The variable domain in full, with the rest retrieved from reference TRBV5-1 and TRBJ1-1, is KAGVTQTPRYLIKTRGQQVTLSCSPISGHRSVSWYQQTPGQGLQFLFEYFSETQRNKGNFPGRFSGRQFSNSRSEMNVSTLELGDSALYLCASSRETEMNTEAFFGQGTRLTVV.

The chain has TRBV5-1 and TRBJ1-2; possibly TRBD1 for D (5 bases). The CDR3 consists of 15 residues. The germline V and J ends were trimmed by 4 bases and 0 bases, with 13 bases remaining between them. Germline V CDR1 and CDR2: SGHRS, YFSETQ. The CDR3 sequence: CASSRNGGANYGYTF. CDR3 coding DNA: TGCGCCAGCAGCAGGAACGGGGGAGCTAACTATGGCTACACCTTC.

There are many counts of this clonotype. The CDR3 sequence: CASSQSVAVRTGELFF. CDR3 nucleotides: TGCGCCAGCAGCCAAAGTGTGGCAGTTCGCACCGGGGAGCTGTTTTTT. The chain joins TRBV4-3 to TRBJ2-2; D not certain. The CDR3 contains 16 residues. The germline V and J ends were trimmed by 2 bases and 4 bases, with 14 bases remaining between them. Germline V lookup: CDR1 LGHNA, CDR2 YSLEER.

This clonotype was seen only a few times. The chain combines TRBV19 with TRBJ2-2; 8 bases are shared with TRBD1. Losses at the gene ends were 6 bases for V and 1 base for J; bases not matched to a gene: 7. CDR3 length: 16 residues. The germline V gene has CDR1 LNHDA and CDR2 SQIVND (reference sequence). The CDR3 is CASRKTGTGNTGELFF. CDR3 bases: TGTGCCAGTAGAAAAACCGGGACAGGGAACACCGGGGAGCTGTTTTTT.

This clonotype has just a few counts. The CDR3 reads CASSQDNYPSGRGYTF. CDR3 nucleotides: TGCGCCAGCAGCCAAGATAATTACCCCTCGGGCCGTGGCTACACCTTC. V is TRBV4-3 and J is TRBJ1-2; D gene uncertain. Trimming pared 0 bases from V and 7 bases from J, leaving 18 bases between. The CDR3 sequence is 16 residues long. Germline V lookup: CDR1 LGHNA, CDR2 YSLEER.

The rearrangement joins TRBV6-6 to TRBJ1-5; D is ambiguous. Trimming took off 6 bases at V and 1 base at J, with 13 bases between the two ends. CDR3 length equals 15 residues. Looked up from germline, CDR1 is MNHNY and CDR2 is SVGAGI (reference sequence). The CDR3 sequence is CASRARTGSNQPQHF. DNA for the CDR3: TGTGCCAGCAGGGCCCGGACGGGGAGCAATCAGCCCCAGCATTTT.

The chain carries TRBV6-2 or TRBV6-3 and TRBJ2-1; D might be TRBD1 or TRBD2, each matching 7 bases. V lost 3 bases, J lost 4 bases, and 25 bases lay in between. Germline assignment: CDR1 MNHEY and CDR2 SVGEGT. The CDR3 has 19 residues. The DNA for the CDR3 is TGTGCCAGCAGTTATAGGGAGGGGGCCGCCTGGTCTCCTTACAATGAGCAGTTCTTC. It encodes CASSYREGAAWSPYNEQFF.

This clonotype has a handful of counts. The chain uses TRBV7-2 and TRBJ2-3, with D perhaps TRBD1 or TRBD2 (5 bases each). Germline CDR1 and CDR2: SGHTA and FQGNSA. V lost 4 bases and J 2 bases, leaving 22 bases between the germline ends. The CDR3 loop spans 18 amino acids. CDR3: CASSSGRDGYTSTDTQYF. CDR3 sequence (DNA): TGTGCCAGCAGCTCGGGACGGGACGGGTACACATCCACAGATACGCAGTATTTT. Filled out from reference TRBV7-2 and TRBJ2-3, the complete variable domain reads GAGVSQSPSNKVTEKGKDVELRCDPISGHTALYWYRQSLGQGLEFLIYFQGNSAPDKSGLPSDRFSAERTGGSVSTLTIQRTQQEDSAVYLCASSSGRDGYTSTDTQYFGPGTRLTVL.

The chain is built from TRBV7-2 and TRBJ2-2; 9 bases agree with TRBD1. Germline V lookup: CDR1 SGHTA, CDR2 FQGNSA. The CDR3 is 15 residues long. V dropped 5 bases and J dropped 3; count of bases not matched to a gene: 4. This chain's CDR3 is CASSRGQGYTGELFF. Written as DNA, the CDR3 is TGTGCCAGCAGCCGGGGACAGGGTTACACCGGGGAGCTGTTTTTT.

This clonotype came up a few times. The chain employs TRBV7-2 and TRBJ2-1, with TRBD2 as a possible D gene (7 bases). The CDR3 sequence is 15 residues long. V shed 5 bases and J shed 2 bases, with 13 bases lying between them. Germline loops: CDR1 SGHTA, CDR2 FQGNSA. The CDR3 nucleotides read TGTGCCAGCAGCCGGGGGCGGGGGACCTACAATGAGCAGTTCTTC. Encoded protein: CASSRGRGTYNEQFF.

This clonotype turned up a few times. The rearrangement uses TRBV7-8 and TRBJ2-4, with D possibly matching TRBD2 (6 bases). The CDR3 covers 15 residues. Between the trimmed V and J ends, which lost 5 bases and 0 bases, there was a span of 11 bases. Germline lookup yields CDR1 SGHVS and CDR2 FQNEAQ. This chain's CDR3 is CASSPDGGAKNIQYF. DNA for the CDR3: TGTGCCAGCAGCCCGGACGGGGGAGCCAAAAACATTCAGTACTTC.

This clonotype showed up just a few times. The chain joins TRBV5-5 to TRBJ1-2, with 7 bases that match TRBD1. In germline, CDR1 is SGHKS, CDR2 YYEKEE (reference sequence). V dropped 4 bases and J dropped 5; count of bases not matched to a gene: 8. The CDR3 runs to 14 residues. Here the CDR3 DNA reads TGTGCCAGCAGCAGTCAGGGGGGGATATATGGCTACACCTTC. Translating it yields CASSSQGGIYGYTF. Based on the CDR3 plus reference TRBV5-5 and TRBJ1-2, the full variable domain is DAGVTQSPTHLIKTRGQQVTLRCSPISGHKSVSWYQQVLGQGPQFIFQYYEKEERGRGNFPDRFSARQFPNYSSELNVNALLLGDSALYLCASSSQGGIYGYTFGSGTRLTVV.

The chain couples TRBV5-1 to TRBJ2-2, with D hard to call. The CDR3 has 14 residues. Germline CDR1 is SGHRS and CDR2 is YFSETQ. Trimming cost V 0 bases and J 6 bases, with 9 bases left between them. The CDR3 DNA is TGCGCCAGCAGCTTGGAACCCGGCGCCGGGGAGCTGTTTTTT. The encoded protein is CASSLEPGAGELFF. Drawing the rest from reference TRBV5-1 and TRBJ2-2, the complete variable domain is KAGVTQTPRYLIKTRGQQVTLSCSPISGHRSVSWYQQTPGQGLQFLFEYFSETQRNKGNFPGRFSGRQFSNSRSEMNVSTLELGDSALYLCASSLEPGAGELFFGEGSRLTVL.